The 24 T cell receptor beta chains below all came from one sample that was sequenced in a study of T cells after somatic rescue of genetic block (dated by TCRdb to 2020 to 2021). The method was the immunoSEQ multiplex PCR assay. This is the immuneACCESS table as TCRdb keeps it, with only in-frame sequences that have V and J called. A part of the clones is gone; compared with another copy, unresolved V genes explain less than half, and the rest is unexplained. The sample data list some 13,000 clones, and 73% of these were observed just once. Roughly 20% of the sample belongs to the ten largest clones. Sequencing was carried out using peripheral blood mononuclear cells (PBMCs). These TCRs come from a boy aged 5-17 years.

The genes are TRBV2 and TRBJ2-3, with D perhaps TRBD1 (8 bases). CDR1 and CDR2 (germline): SNHLY, FYNNEI. The CDR3 sequence is 14 residues long. V lost 6 bases and J lost 4, with 14 bases in between. CDR3 region: CASRKQGGPDTQYF. CDR3 DNA sequence: TGTGCCAGCAGAAAACAGGGGGGGCCAGATACGCAGTATTTT.

This chain joins TRBV30 and TRBJ2-1, with 14 nucleotides matching TRBD2. CDR3 length: 19 amino acids. After removal of 2 bases from V and 7 bases from J, the junction contained 16 bases not matched to a gene. From germline, CDR1 is GTSNPN and CDR2 SVGIG (reference sequence). The CDR3: CAWSWWGTSGRVGKNEQFF. CDR3 bases: TGTGCCTGGAGTTGGTGGGGGACTAGCGGGAGAGTGGGAAAAAATGAGCAGTTCTTC. The full variable domain, in which reference TRBV30 and TRBJ2-1 provide the parts outside the CDR3, is SQTIHQWPATLVQPVGSPLSLECTVEGTSNPNLYWYRQAAGRGLQLLFYSVGIGQISSEVPQNLSASRPQDRQFILSSKKLLLSDSGFYLCAWSWWGTSGRVGKNEQFFGPGTRLTVL.

This clone appeared once. This chain uses TRBV5-1 with TRBJ2-5; unclear D gene. The CDR3 loop spans 13 amino acids. The V gene lost 0 bases and the J gene lost 4 bases, with 7 bases spanning the gap. CDR1 is SGHRS and CDR2 is YFSETQ in the germline V gene. The CDR3 spells CASSLGQRETQYF. CDR3 coding DNA: TGCGCCAGCAGCTTGGGACAAAGAGAGACCCAGTACTTC.

This sequence joins TRBV11-3 and TRBJ1-4; D is uncertain. The V end lost 3 bases, the J end lost 5 bases, and 13 bases lay between the germline ends. The CDR3 is 15 residues long. Germline CDR1 reads SGHNT; CDR2 reads YENEEA. The CDR3 coding sequence is TGTGCCAGCAGCTTGTCCGGACTCGCCAATGAAAAACTGTTTTTT. Translating gives CASSLSGLANEKLFF.

The CDR3 DNA reads TGTGCCATCAGTGAAGGGGGGTCTAGACTCGAGACCCAGTACTTC. Its protein is CAISEGGSRLETQYF. The chain employs TRBV10-3 and TRBJ2-5; D may correspond to TRBD1 or TRBD2 (6 bases each). Between the trimmed V and J ends, which lost 3 bases and 5 bases, there was a span of 16 bases. Germline-derived CDR1 and CDR2 are ENHRY and SYGVKD. The CDR3 covers 15 residues.

This chain links TRBV7-2 with TRBJ1-3; a weak D match, TRBD1 (5 bases). Germline assignment: CDR1 SGHTA and CDR2 FQGNSA. There are 13 residues in the CDR3. Between the trimmed V and J ends, which lost 4 bases and 5 bases, there was a span of 9 bases. In nucleotides, the CDR3 is TGTGCCAGCAGCTGGGGGGGGAGAAACACCATATATTTT. It codes for CASSWGGRNTIYF.

By sample share, this clone is large (0.1 to 1%). The chain links TRBV4-1 to TRBJ1-1; D unclear. The V end lost 8 bases, the J end lost 3 bases, and 7 bases lay between the germline ends. The germline CDR1 and CDR2 sequences are MGHRA and YSYEKL. This CDR3 region has 11 residues. CDR3 bases: TGCGCCAGCCGACGGGACACTGAAGCTTTCTTT. Translated: CASRRDTEAFF.

The J gene is TRBJ2-4, the V gene TRBV6-6, with TRBD2 as a possible D gene (5 bases). Germline CDR1 is MNHNY and CDR2 is SVGAGI (reference sequence). Trimming took 7 bases from V and 1 from J, leaving 11 bases between them. This CDR3 contains 14 residues. In DNA form, the CDR3 reads TGTGCCAGCACCAAAAGGGAGGCCAAAAACATTCAGTACTTC. Residues: CASTKREAKNIQYF.

This clone was detected only a few times. The rearrangement joins TRBV7-9 to TRBJ2-7, with D perhaps TRBD2 (7 bases). The V end lost 4 bases, the J end lost 0 bases, and 19 bases lay between the germline ends. The CDR3 is 17 amino acids. Looked up from germline, CDR1 is SEHNR and CDR2 is FQNEAQ (reference sequence). The CDR3 sequence: CASSSSGGTSGSYEQYF. CDR3 sequence (DNA): TGTGCCAGCAGCTCTTCCGGGGGGACATCGGGCTCCTACGAGCAGTACTTC. Together with reference TRBV7-9 and TRBJ2-7, the CDR3 gives the full variable domain: DTGVSQNPRHKITKRGQNVTFRCDPISEHNRLYWYRQTLGQGPEFLTYFQNEAQLEKSRLLSDRFSAERPKGSFSTLEIQRTEQGDSAMYLCASSSSGGTSGSYEQYFGPGTRLTVT.

The rearrangement joins TRBV6-5 to TRBJ2-4; 7 bases agree with TRBD1. Germline V CDR1 and CDR2: MNHEY, SVGAGI. There are 15 residues in the CDR3. V dropped 2 bases and J dropped 3; count of bases not matched to a gene: 4. The CDR3 is CASSYVQGYKNIQYF. For the CDR3, the DNA is TGTGCCAGCAGTTACGTACAGGGGTACAAAAACATTCAGTACTTC.

This clone has just a few counts. This chain links TRBV11-1 with TRBJ2-3, with 7 bases matching TRBD1. After removal of 5 bases from V and 0 bases from J, the junction contained 2 bases not matched to a gene. There are 14 residues in the CDR3. Germline CDR1 SGHAT, CDR2 FQDESV (reference sequence). The CDR3 coding sequence is TGTGCCAGCAGCCAACAGGGGAGCACAGATACGCAGTATTTT. Translation gives CASSQQGSTDTQYF.

The rearrangement links TRBV18 to TRBJ2-6, with D uncertain. This CDR3 is built from 14 residues. In germline, CDR1 is KGHSH, CDR2 LQKENI. V shed 6 bases and J shed 2 bases, with 8 bases lying between them. CDR3 sequence (DNA): TGTGCCAGCTCGTCAGGCCCTGGGGCCAACGTCCTGACTTTC. It codes for CASSSGPGANVLTF.

This chain links TRBV7-2 with TRBJ2-5; 11 nucleotides align to TRBD2. With 5 bases clipped from V and 4 bases from J, the junction kept 15 bases outside the gene matches. Germline loops: CDR1 SGHTA, CDR2 FQGNSA. The CDR3 loop spans 18 amino acids. CDR3 sequence: CASSLPLPPSGRLETQYF. The CDR3 DNA follows: TGTGCCAGCAGCCTTCCCCTACCGCCTAGCGGGAGGCTAGAGACCCAGTACTTC. The variable domain in full, with the rest retrieved from reference TRBV7-2 and TRBJ2-5, is GAGVSQSPSNKVTEKGKDVELRCDPISGHTALYWYRQSLGQGLEFLIYFQGNSAPDKSGLPSDRFSAERTGGSVSTLTIQRTQQEDSAVYLCASSLPLPPSGRLETQYFGPGTRLLVL.

The V gene is TRBV9, the J gene TRBJ2-1, with no clear D. Germline assignment: CDR1 SGDLS and CDR2 YYNGEE. V gave up 0 bases and J gave up 7 bases, with 8 bases separating them. CDR3 size: 13 residues. The CDR3 region has the DNA TGTGCCAGCAGCGTAGGGCTGACTAATGAGCAGTTCTTC. Encoded protein: CASSVGLTNEQFF.

This chain uses TRBV18 with TRBJ2-5; 7 positions match TRBD1. The CDR3 has 16 amino acids. CDR1 is KGHSH and CDR2 is LQKENI in the germline V gene. The junction had 15 bases not matched to a gene; V was cut back by 6 bases and J by 5 bases. CDR3 region: CASSAGQVPWRETQYF. CDR3 sequence (DNA): TGTGCCAGCTCGGCCGGACAGGTTCCTTGGAGGGAGACCCAGTACTTC.

The J gene is TRBJ2-3, the V gene TRBV18; no clear D gene. The ends were cut back, 2 bases at V and 4 bases at J, with 10 bases in the middle. Per the germline V gene, CDR1 is KGHSH and CDR2 is LQKENI. This CDR3 is 14 amino acids long. CDR3 residues: CASSPRALPDTQYF. Here the CDR3 DNA reads TGTGCCAGCTCACCAAGAGCACTTCCAGATACGCAGTATTTT.

The chain recombines TRBV5-1 with TRBJ2-1; 9 bases are a match to TRBD2. CDR1 and CDR2 from the germline V gene are SGHRS and YFSETQ. The junction had 10 bases not matched to a gene; V was cut back by 0 bases and J by 0 bases. The CDR3 is 19 amino acids. CDR3 DNA: TGCGCCAGCAGCTTGGGGCAGGCGGGAGGGTACAGCTCCTACAATGAGCAGTTCTTC. It codes for CASSLGQAGGYSSYNEQFF.

This clone has a handful of counts. The chain links TRBV6-5 to TRBJ1-4; TRBD1 is a possible D gene (6 bases). This CDR3 contains 16 residues. The germline CDR1 and CDR2 sequences are MNHEY and SVGAGI. V was clipped by 0 bases and J by 8 bases, with 16 bases between them. Here the CDR3 DNA reads TGTGCCAGCAGTTACTCGAGCGCAGGGGTGGGGGAAAAACTGTTTTTT. It is translated as CASSYSSAGVGEKLFF.

This clone has only one observation. This sequence joins TRBV5-1 and TRBJ2-1; D is possibly TRBD1 (5 bases). The V end lost 0 bases, the J end lost 6 bases, and 13 bases lay between the germline ends. Germline values: CDR1 SGHRS, CDR2 YFSETQ. The CDR3 length is 15 residues. The CDR3: CASSLEGYRSNEQFF. The CDR3 region has the DNA TGCGCCAGCAGCTTGGAGGGGTATAGGAGCAATGAGCAGTTCTTC.

The chain uses TRBV6-6 and TRBJ1-2; unclear D gene. CDR1 is MNHNY, CDR2 SVGAGI, per germline (reference sequence). There are 10 residues in the CDR3. Trimming pared 8 bases from V and 5 bases from J, leaving 6 bases between. CDR3 sequence: CASGGYGYTF. CDR3 sequence (DNA): TGTGCCAGCGGAGGGTATGGCTACACCTTC.

As for this clone: Mismatch with germline at one junction end may stem from a read error. This sequence joins TRBV5-5 and TRBJ2-5, with a tentative D call TRBD1 (5 bases). This CDR3 is 15 amino acids long. Germline assignment: CDR1 SGHKS and CDR2 YYEKEE (reference sequence). Written as DNA, the CDR3 is TGTGCCAGCAGCCCCGACAGACCCTCCCCAGAGCCCCAGTACTTC. Protein product: CASSPDRPSPEPQYF. The full variable domain, completed using reference TRBV5-5 and TRBJ2-5, is DAGVTQSPTHLIKTRGQQVTLRCSPISGHKSVSWYQQVLGQGPQFIFQYYEKEERGRGNFPDRFSARQFPNYSSELNVNALLLGDSALYLCASSPDRPSPEPQYFGPGTRLLVL.

The chain is built from TRBV5-4 and TRBJ2-7; 8 bases align to TRBD2. CDR3 length: 14 residues. V was clipped by 2 bases and J by 2 bases; unmatched bases: 3. Germline-derived CDR1 and CDR2 are SGHNT and YYREEE (reference sequence). In nucleotides, the CDR3 is TGTGCCAGCAGCTTCGGGGGGGATGCCTACGAGCAGTACTTC. Translation gives CASSFGGDAYEQYF.

This clone was seen a handful of times. The chain carries TRBV28 and TRBJ1-6, with 7 bases aligning to TRBD1. This CDR3 spans 15 amino acids. The junction had 6 bases not matched to a gene; V was cut back by 6 bases and J by 4 bases. From germline, CDR1 is MDHEN and CDR2 SYDVKM. The CDR3 loop is CASRARGLYNSPLHF. As DNA, the CDR3 is TGTGCCAGCAGGGCTAGGGGGCTATATAATTCACCCCTCCACTTT.

J is TRBJ1-1 and V is TRBV2, with 8 bases matching TRBD1. There are 13 residues in the CDR3. Unmatched junction bases numbered 5, after V lost 5 bases and J lost 6 bases. Germline lookup yields CDR1 SNHLY and CDR2 FYNNEI. In nucleotides, the CDR3 is TGTGCCAGCAGTTTAACAGGGGGTCCTGAAGCTTTCTTT. As protein: CASSLTGGPEAFF.